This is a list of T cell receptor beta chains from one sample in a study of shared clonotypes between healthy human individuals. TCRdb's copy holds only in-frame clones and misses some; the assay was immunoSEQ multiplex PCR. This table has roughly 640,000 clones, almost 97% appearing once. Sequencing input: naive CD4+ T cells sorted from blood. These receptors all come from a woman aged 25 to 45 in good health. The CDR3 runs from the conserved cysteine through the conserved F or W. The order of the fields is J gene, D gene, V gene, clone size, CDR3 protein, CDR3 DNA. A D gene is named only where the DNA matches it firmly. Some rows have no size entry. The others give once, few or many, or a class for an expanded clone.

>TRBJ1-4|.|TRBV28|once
CASKAREKLFF
TGTGCCAGCAAGGCTCGCGAAAAACTGTTTTTT
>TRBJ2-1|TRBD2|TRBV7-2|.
CASSSKASGSIEQFF
TGTGCCAGCAGCTCTAAGGCTAGCGGGAGTATTGAGCAGTTCTTC
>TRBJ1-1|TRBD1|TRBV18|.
CASSPTGDTEAFF
TGTGCCAGCTCTCCGACAGGGGACACTGAAGCTTTCTTT
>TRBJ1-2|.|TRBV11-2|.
CASSSTITGKYLRGYTF
TGTGCCAGCAGCTCAACCATCACAGGGAAATATCTGCGTGGCTACACCTTC
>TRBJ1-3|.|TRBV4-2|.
CASSQVVENTIYF
TGTGCCAGCAGCCAAGTCGTGGAAAACACCATATATTTT
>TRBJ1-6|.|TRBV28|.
CASRPAGSPLHF
TGTGCCAGCAGACCGGCGGGTTCACCCCTCCACTTT
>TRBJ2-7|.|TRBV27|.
CASRSRTESYEQYF
TGTGCCAGCAGATCCCGGACGGAAAGTTACGAGCAGTACTTC
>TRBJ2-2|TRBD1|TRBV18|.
CASSPDRVETGELFF
TGTGCCAGCTCTCCGGACAGGGTGGAAACCGGGGAGCTGTTTTTT
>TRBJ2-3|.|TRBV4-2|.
CASSQDNSLGGTDTQYF
TGTGCCAGCAGCCAAGATAACTCCCTGGGAGGCACAGATACGCAGTATTTT
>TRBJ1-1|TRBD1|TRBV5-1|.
CASSSRDRGLTEAFF
TGCGCCAGCAGCAGCCGGGACAGGGGGCTCACTGAAGCTTTCTTT
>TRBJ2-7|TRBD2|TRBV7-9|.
CASSRPWGAGGNEQYF
TGTGCCAGCAGCCGCCCCTGGGGAGCGGGAGGTAACGAGCAGTACTTC
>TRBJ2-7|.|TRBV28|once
CASSNSRGINYEQYF
TGTGCCAGCAGTAACTCCCGGGGCATAAATTACGAGCAGTACTTC
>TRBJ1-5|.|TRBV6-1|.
CASSPIIGGNQPQHF
TGTGCCAGCAGTCCCATTATTGGGGGCAATCAGCCCCAGCATTTT
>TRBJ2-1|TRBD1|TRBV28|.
CASSSGQVIHEQFF
TGTGCCAGCAGTTCCGGACAGGTGATCCATGAGCAGTTCTTC
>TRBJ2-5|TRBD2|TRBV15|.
CATSRVVTSGLRETQYF
TGTGCCACCAGCAGAGTAGTGACTAGCGGCCTTCGAGAGACCCAGTACTTC
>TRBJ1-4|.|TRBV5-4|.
CASSPAEWPNEKLFF
TGTGCCAGCAGCCCCGCTGAATGGCCTAATGAAAAACTGTTTTTT
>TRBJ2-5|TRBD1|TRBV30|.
CAGTGGETQYF
TGTGCCGGGACAGGGGGAGAGACCCAGTACTTC
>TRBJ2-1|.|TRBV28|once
CASSVYNEQFF
TGTGCCAGCAGTGTCTACAATGAGCAGTTCTTC
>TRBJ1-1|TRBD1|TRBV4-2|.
CASSHSDRGGTEAFF
TGTGCCAGCAGCCATTCCGACAGGGGGGGCACTGAAGCTTTCTTT
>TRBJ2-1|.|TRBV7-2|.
CASSISGSSYNEQFF
TGTGCCAGCAGCATTAGCGGAAGCTCCTACAATGAGCAGTTCTTC
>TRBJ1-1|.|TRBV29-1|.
CSALTWGVRNTEAFF
TGCAGCGCTTTGACATGGGGTGTAAGGAACACTGAAGCTTTCTTT
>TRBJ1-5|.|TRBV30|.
CAWSVGGSGNQPQHF
TGTGCCTGGAGTGTGGGGGGTTCGGGCAATCAGCCCCAGCATTTT
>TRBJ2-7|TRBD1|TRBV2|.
CASRAGTGSPYEQYF
TGTGCCAGCAGAGCCGGGACAGGGAGCCCCTACGAGCAGTACTTC